These T cell receptor beta chains were read from a single sample in a study of shared clonotypes between healthy human individuals. Profiling relied on immunoSEQ multiplex PCR, and the TCRdb table lists in-frame clones only, not all of them. This sample has over 700,000 clones, with roughly 72% found just once. Specimen: memory CD4+ T cells sorted from blood. The receptor source for this set is a woman in her 30s in good health. Both conserved end residues are part of each CDR3. Each record gives: J gene, V gene, D gene, clone size, CDR3 protein, CDR3 DNA. A D gene is named only where the DNA matches it firmly. The size field is filled for only some rows; it gives once, few, many or a size class.

J gene: TRBJ2-7
V gene: TRBV5-6
D gene: .
clone size: .
CDR3 protein: CASSPTNMYEQYF
CDR3 DNA: TGTGCCAGCAGCCCGACAAACATGTACGAGCAGTACTTC

J gene: TRBJ1-4
V gene: TRBV19
D gene: .
clone size: .
CDR3 protein: CASRHPADPTAAVKLFF
CDR3 DNA: TGTGCCAGTAGACATCCCGCCGATCCGACGGCAGCAGTCAAACTGTTTTTT

J gene: TRBJ1-1
V gene: TRBV27
D gene: .
clone size: .
CDR3 protein: CASSLFGQSNTEAFF
CDR3 DNA: TGTGCCAGCAGTTTATTCGGACAGTCGAACACTGAAGCTTTCTTT

J gene: TRBJ1-1
V gene: TRBV5-1
D gene: .
clone size: .
CDR3 protein: CASSGDLFTEAFF
CDR3 DNA: TGCGCCAGCAGTGGGGACCTCTTCACTGAAGCTTTCTTT

J gene: TRBJ2-5
V gene: TRBV5-1
D gene: .
clone size: .
CDR3 protein: CASSSYGPGEQYF
CDR3 DNA: TGCGCCAGCAGCTCCTACGGCCCCGGAGAGCAGTACTTC

J gene: TRBJ2-1
V gene: TRBV4-1
D gene: TRBD2
clone size: .
CDR3 protein: CASSKSLAGGFNEQFF
CDR3 DNA: TGCGCCAGCAGCAAAAGTTTAGCGGGAGGGTTCAATGAGCAGTTCTTC

J gene: TRBJ2-6
V gene: TRBV19
D gene: .
clone size: once
CDR3 protein: CASSRGRGRNSGANVLTF
CDR3 DNA: TGTGCCAGTAGTCGAGGTAGGGGACGGAACTCTGGGGCCAACGTCCTGACTTTC

J gene: TRBJ2-5
V gene: TRBV7-9
D gene: TRBD1
clone size: .
CDR3 protein: CASSPGTVQETQYF
CDR3 DNA: TGTGCCAGCAGCCCAGGGACAGTCCAAGAGACCCAGTACTTC

J gene: TRBJ2-7
V gene: TRBV18
D gene: TRBD1
clone size: .
CDR3 protein: CASSPPGQGNYEQYF
CDR3 DNA: TGTGCCAGCTCACCACCGGGACAGGGTAACTACGAGCAGTACTTC

J gene: TRBJ2-2
V gene: TRBV18
D gene: .
clone size: .
CDR3 protein: CASSPRQNTGELFF
CDR3 DNA: TGTGCCAGCTCACCACGTCAAAACACCGGGGAGCTGTTTTTT

J gene: TRBJ2-2
V gene: TRBV5-1
D gene: TRBD2
clone size: .
CDR3 protein: CASSSAGGHNTGELFF
CDR3 DNA: TGCGCCAGCAGCTCCGCGGGAGGGCACAACACCGGGGAGCTGTTTTTT

J gene: TRBJ2-7
V gene: TRBV10-3
D gene: TRBD1
clone size: .
CDR3 protein: CAISPRTGYEQYF
CDR3 DNA: TGTGCCATCAGCCCCCGGACAGGCTACGAGCAGTACTTC

J gene: TRBJ2-6
V gene: TRBV4-2
D gene: TRBD1
clone size: .
CDR3 protein: CASSDQGAVTGANVLTF
CDR3 DNA: TGTGCCAGCAGCGATCAGGGGGCGGTAACTGGGGCCAACGTCCTGACTTTC

J gene: TRBJ1-4
V gene: TRBV18
D gene: TRBD1
clone size: .
CDR3 protein: CASSPAGQGGGKLFF
CDR3 DNA: TGTGCCAGCTCACCAGCGGGACAGGGAGGAGGAAAACTGTTTTTT

J gene: TRBJ2-2
V gene: TRBV18
D gene: .
clone size: .
CDR3 protein: CASSSDVPANTGELFF
CDR3 DNA: TGTGCCAGCTCATCTGATGTACCCGCGAACACCGGGGAGCTGTTTTTT

J gene: TRBJ2-3
V gene: TRBV7-2
D gene: TRBD2
clone size: .
CDR3 protein: CASSLLALTSGREDTQYF
CDR3 DNA: TGTGCCAGCAGCTTACTGGCGTTGACTAGCGGGAGGGAAGATACGCAGTATTTT

J gene: TRBJ1-2
V gene: TRBV6-6
D gene: TRBD1
clone size: few
CDR3 protein: CASRYGQASDYGYTF
CDR3 DNA: TGTGCCAGCAGATACGGACAGGCTTCAGACTATGGCTACACCTTC

J gene: TRBJ2-7
V gene: TRBV6-5
D gene: .
clone size: .
CDR3 protein: CASSYGQTYEQYF
CDR3 DNA: TGTGCCAGCAGTTACGGACAGACCTACGAGCAGTACTTC

J gene: TRBJ2-2
V gene: TRBV27
D gene: .
clone size: .
CDR3 protein: CASYGGNTGELFF
CDR3 DNA: TGTGCCAGCTATGGGGGGAACACCGGGGAGCTGTTTTTT

J gene: TRBJ1-4
V gene: TRBV30
D gene: .
clone size: .
CDR3 protein: CAWSHGTTTGKLFF
CDR3 DNA: TGTGCCTGGAGTCACGGGACCACCACCGGAAAACTGTTTTTT

J gene: TRBJ2-7
V gene: TRBV11-2
D gene: TRBD1
clone size: .
CDR3 protein: CASSLGYRTGSGEQYF
CDR3 DNA: TGTGCCAGCAGCTTAGGGTATCGGACAGGGTCCGGCGAGCAGTACTTC

J gene: TRBJ1-1
V gene: TRBV13
D gene: TRBD1
clone size: .
CDR3 protein: CASSLEMKGGAAEAFF
CDR3 DNA: TGTGCCAGCAGCTTAGAGATGAAAGGGGGCGCGGCTGAAGCTTTCTTT

J gene: TRBJ2-1
V gene: TRBV11-1
D gene: TRBD2
clone size: once
CDR3 protein: CASSLSGRARNEQFF
CDR3 DNA: TGTGCCAGCAGCTTAAGCGGGAGGGCCCGAAATGAGCAGTTCTTC

J gene: TRBJ1-1
V gene: TRBV19
D gene: .
clone size: .
CDR3 protein: CASSVATLNTEAFF
CDR3 DNA: TGTGCCAGTAGTGTAGCGACTCTGAACACTGAAGCTTTCTTT

J gene: TRBJ1-2
V gene: TRBV7-8
D gene: .
clone size: .
CDR3 protein: CASSRAANYGYTF
CDR3 DNA: TGTGCCAGCAGCCGGGCAGCTAACTATGGCTACACCTTC

J gene: TRBJ2-3
V gene: TRBV5-1
D gene: TRBD2
clone size: .
CDR3 protein: CASSLGGSGRADTQYF
CDR3 DNA: TGCGCCAGCAGCTTGGGAGGTAGCGGGAGGGCCGATACGCAGTATTTT

J gene: TRBJ2-5
V gene: TRBV29-1
D gene: .
clone size: .
CDR3 protein: CSGGRVQETQYF
CDR3 DNA: TGCAGCGGCGGGCGGGTCCAAGAGACCCAGTACTTC

J gene: TRBJ1-5
V gene: TRBV7-2
D gene: .
clone size: .
CDR3 protein: CASSSTGYNQPQHF
CDR3 DNA: TGTGCCAGCAGTAGTACAGGGTACAATCAGCCCCAGCATTTT

J gene: TRBJ2-3
V gene: TRBV27
D gene: TRBD1
clone size: .
CDR3 protein: CASSSDRGKDTQYF
CDR3 DNA: TGTGCCAGCAGTTCGGACAGGGGGAAAGATACGCAGTATTTT

J gene: TRBJ2-6
V gene: TRBV28
D gene: .
clone size: .
CDR3 protein: CASSPNLWSGANVLTF
CDR3 DNA: TGTGCCAGCAGCCCTAACTTGTGGTCTGGGGCCAACGTCCTGACTTTC

J gene: TRBJ2-7
V gene: TRBV18
D gene: TRBD1
clone size: .
CDR3 protein: CASSRRQGTSYEQYF
CDR3 DNA: TGTGCCAGCTCACGCAGACAGGGGACTTCCTACGAGCAGTACTTC

J gene: TRBJ2-5
V gene: TRBV27
D gene: .
clone size: .
CDR3 protein: CASSWAGLQETQYF
CDR3 DNA: TGTGCCAGCAGTTGGGCTGGCCTTCAAGAGACCCAGTACTTC

J gene: TRBJ1-1
V gene: TRBV5-1
D gene: .
clone size: many
CDR3 protein: CASSRVTGNPNTEAFF
CDR3 DNA: TGCGCCAGCAGCCGTGTCACAGGGAACCCGAACACTGAAGCTTTCTTT

J gene: TRBJ2-1
V gene: TRBV7-8
D gene: .
clone size: .
CDR3 protein: CASSRGHNMHEQFF
CDR3 DNA: TGTGCCAGCAGCAGGGGACATAATATGCATGAGCAGTTCTTC

J gene: TRBJ1-3
V gene: TRBV7-2
D gene: .
clone size: .
CDR3 protein: CASSSRAGSGNTIYF
CDR3 DNA: TGTGCCAGCAGCTCCCGAGCAGGCTCTGGAAACACCATATATTTT

J gene: TRBJ1-5
V gene: TRBV19
D gene: TRBD1
clone size: .
CDR3 protein: CASSAWTGGTSNQPQHF
CDR3 DNA: TGTGCCAGTAGTGCCTGGACAGGGGGCACGAGCAATCAGCCCCAGCATTTT

J gene: TRBJ1-3
V gene: TRBV2
D gene: .
clone size: .
CDR3 protein: CASGEIISGNTIYF
CDR3 DNA: TGTGCCAGCGGTGAGATCATCTCTGGAAACACCATATATTTT

J gene: TRBJ1-6
V gene: TRBV28
D gene: .
clone size: once
CDR3 protein: CASSSRTAQNF
CDR3 DNA: TGTGCCAGCAGTTCCCGCACAGCTCAGAACTTT

J gene: TRBJ2-2
V gene: TRBV5-1
D gene: .
clone size: .
CDR3 protein: CASSSGTQLTGTGELFF
CDR3 DNA: TGCGCCAGCAGCTCCGGGACTCAACTTACAGGCACCGGGGAGCTGTTTTTT

J gene: TRBJ2-5
V gene: TRBV19
D gene: TRBD1
clone size: .
CDR3 protein: CASSPQPHRTGKLEQETQYF
CDR3 DNA: TGTGCCAGTAGCCCCCAACCCCATCGGACAGGGAAGCTGGAACAAGAGACCCAGTACTTC

J gene: TRBJ2-7
V gene: TRBV28
D gene: TRBD1
clone size: few
CDR3 protein: CASNRGIYEQYF
CDR3 DNA: TGTGCCAGCAACAGGGGGATTTACGAGCAGTACTTC

J gene: TRBJ1-1
V gene: TRBV29-1
D gene: .
clone size: .
CDR3 protein: CSTRGNTEAFF
CDR3 DNA: TGCAGCACCCGAGGGAACACTGAAGCTTTCTTT

J gene: TRBJ2-7
V gene: TRBV5-4
D gene: TRBD2
clone size: .
CDR3 protein: CASSSRTSGNGVEQYF
CDR3 DNA: TGTGCCAGCAGCTCTCGGACTAGCGGGAATGGAGTCGAGCAGTACTTC

J gene: TRBJ2-7
V gene: TRBV6-5
D gene: .
clone size: .
CDR3 protein: CASKGGHSYEQYF
CDR3 DNA: TGTGCCAGCAAGGGGGGACACTCATACGAGCAGTACTTC

J gene: TRBJ2-6
V gene: TRBV7-9
D gene: .
clone size: .
CDR3 protein: CASSLPEGISGANVLTF
CDR3 DNA: TGTGCCAGCAGCTTACCGGAGGGGATCTCTGGGGCCAACGTCCTGACTTTC

J gene: TRBJ2-1
V gene: TRBV11-3
D gene: .
clone size: .
CDR3 protein: CASSAGSRVGEQFF
CDR3 DNA: TGTGCCAGCAGTGCGGGATCGCGTGTCGGGGAGCAGTTCTTC

J gene: TRBJ2-5
V gene: TRBV2
D gene: TRBD2
clone size: medium-sized
CDR3 protein: CASRFRTSGLQETQYF
CDR3 DNA: TGTGCCAGCAGGTTCAGGACTAGCGGCCTCCAAGAGACCCAGTACTTC

J gene: TRBJ1-4
V gene: TRBV7-9
D gene: .
clone size: .
CDR3 protein: CASSSYATNEKLFF
CDR3 DNA: TGTGCCAGCAGCTCGTATGCAACTAATGAAAAACTGTTTTTT

J gene: TRBJ2-1
V gene: TRBV4-1
D gene: TRBD2
clone size: .
CDR3 protein: CASSQEGAGRAGQFF
CDR3 DNA: TGCGCCAGCAGCCAAGAGGGGGCCGGGAGGGCCGGACAGTTCTTC